These 20 T cell receptor beta chains originate from one sample sequenced in a study of cytomegalovirus exposure and HLA in healthy donors. PCR employed 60 Vbeta and 13 Jbeta primers. Repertoires were generated with immunoSEQ multiplex PCR, while TCRdb's copy carries only in-frame clones and drops some. The sample has over 200,000 clones; approximately 84% are singletons. The material sequenced was PBMCs. These receptors all stem from a woman between 35 and 50 years old in good health and CMV-seronegative.

Turning to this clone: Other nucleotide sequences in the sample specify the same CDR3. The CDR3 protein is CASSLAGGDQPQHF. As DNA, the CDR3 is TGTGCCAGCAGCTTAGCAGGGGGGGATCAGCCCCAGCATTTT. The chain uses TRBV7-2 and TRBJ1-5; tentative D call: TRBD1 (6 bases). The CDR3 has 14 amino acids. Germline lookup yields CDR1 SGHTA and CDR2 FQGNSA. Trimming pared 0 bases from V and 5 bases from J, leaving 8 bases between. The variable domain in full, with the rest retrieved from reference TRBV7-2 and TRBJ1-5, is GAGVSQSPSNKVTEKGKDVELRCDPISGHTALYWYRQSLGQGLEFLIYFQGNSAPDKSGLPSDRFSAERTGGSVSTLTIQRTQQEDSAVYLCASSLAGGDQPQHFGDGTRLSIL.

The CDR3: CASIQTGEGDTQYF. CDR3 DNA: TGTGCCAGCATCCAGACCGGGGAGGGAGATACGCAGTATTTT. The chain uses TRBV11-1 and TRBJ2-3; 7 nucleotides line up with TRBD2. The CDR3 runs to 14 residues. The J segment lost 5 bases and the V segment lost 7 bases, leaving 9 bases of the junction unmatched. The germline CDR1 and CDR2 sequences are SGHAT and FQDESV (reference sequence).

This chain uses TRBV7-3 with TRBJ2-3, with 9 bases identical to TRBD1. Germline CDR1 and CDR2: SGHTA and FQGTGA. This CDR3 comprises 15 residues. V lost 5 bases, J lost 0 bases, and 3 bases stayed unmatched. The CDR3 coding sequence is TGTGCCAGCAGCACCGGGACAGGGAGCACAGATACGCAGTATTTT. It encodes CASSTGTGSTDTQYF.

The J gene is TRBJ2-7, the V gene TRBV28, with TRBD2 matching 10 bases. Germline V CDR1 and CDR2: MDHEN, SYDVKM. V lost 8 bases to trimming and J lost 5 bases; unmatched junction nucleotides: 12. The CDR3 has 15 amino acids. CDR3 sequence: CASYPAGLALHEQYF. Here the CDR3 DNA reads TGTGCCAGCTACCCTGCGGGACTAGCGTTACACGAGCAGTACTTC. The whole variable domain, remainder taken from reference TRBV28 and TRBJ2-7, is DVKVTQSSRYLVKRTGEKVFLECVQDMDHENMFWYRQDPGLGLRLIYFSYDVKMKEKGDIPEGYSVSREKKERFSLILESASTNQTSMYLCASYPAGLALHEQYFGPGTRLTVT.

CDR3 coding DNA: TGTGCCAGCAGCTTAGGTAGGAGTGAGCAGTTCTTC. Encoded protein: CASSLGRSEQFF. The rearrangement uses TRBV11-2 and TRBJ2-1, with D unclear. Germline assignment: CDR1 SGHAT and CDR2 FQNNGV. The V end lost 1 base, the J end lost 9 bases, and 7 bases lay between the germline ends. This CDR3 region has 12 residues.

The V gene is TRBV9, the J gene TRBJ2-3; 10 nucleotides match TRBD2. Looked up from germline, CDR1 is SGDLS and CDR2 is YYNGEE. The CDR3 totals 15 residues. Germline trimming cut 3 bases from V and 3 bases from J; bases unmatched to any gene: 4. This CDR3 is CASSATSGQTDTQYF. In DNA form, the CDR3 reads TGTGCCAGCAGCGCGACTAGCGGGCAGACAGATACGCAGTATTTT.

The chain's CDR3 is CASSQGQGAAGELFF. CDR3 nucleotides: TGTGCCAGCAGCCAAGGACAGGGGGCGGCCGGGGAGCTGTTTTTT. The rearrangement joins TRBV5-4 to TRBJ2-2; TRBD1 matches at 11 bases. The CDR3 runs 15 residues. V dropped 4 bases and J dropped 6; count of bases not matched to a gene: 5. Germline CDR1 is SGHNT and CDR2 is YYREEE (reference sequence).

This chain joins TRBV10-3 and TRBJ2-1, with 9 nucleotides matching TRBD1. The CDR3 extends over 14 amino acids. Trimming at V came to 5 bases and at J to 9 bases, leaving 8 bases not matched to a gene. CDR1 is ENHRY, CDR2 SYGVKD, per germline. The CDR3 DNA follows: TGTGCCATCAGTCCGGGACAGGGTATTAGTGAGCAGTTCTTC. This gives the protein CAISPGQGISEQFF.

The DNA of the CDR3 is TGTGCCAGCCGGGGAGGGGCCTACGAGCAGTACTTC. It yields the protein CASRGGAYEQYF. The genes are TRBV6-5 and TRBJ2-7; 7 nucleotides align to TRBD2. The CDR3 covers 12 residues. The V segment lost 8 bases and the J segment 2 bases; nucleotides outside the gene matches: 3. The germline V gene encodes CDR1 MNHEY and CDR2 SVGAGI.

DNA for the CDR3: TGTGCCAGCAGTTTACGGGGACATTCCAAGTACGAGCAGTACTTC. Residues: CASSLRGHSKYEQYF. This chain connects TRBV27 to TRBJ2-7; weak D call: TRBD1 (6 bases). The germline V gene encodes CDR1 MNHEY and CDR2 SMNVEV (reference sequence). Trimming took off 2 bases at V and 4 bases at J, with 15 bases between the two ends. The CDR3 totals 15 residues.

The rearrangement uses TRBV27 and TRBJ2-2; D is ambiguous. Germline V CDR1 and CDR2: MNHEY, SMNVEV (reference sequence). The CDR3 is made up of 14 amino acids. Trimming removed 3 bases at V and 1 base at J, with 6 bases between. CDR3 bases: TGTGCCAGCAGTTTTGCCGGGAACACCGGGGAGCTGTTTTTT. Its protein is CASSFAGNTGELFF.

This sequence joins TRBV5-1 and TRBJ2-2, with a possible D match to TRBD2 (5 bases). The V and J ends lost 4 bases and 6 bases respectively, with 13 bases between them. CDR3 length equals 14 residues. Germline CDR1 and CDR2: SGHRS and YFSETQ. The CDR3 DNA is TGCGCCAGCAGCCTGGACGGGATTCCCGGGGAGCTGTTTTTT. Amino acid sequence: CASSLDGIPGELFF.

This rearrangement joins TRBV29-1 to TRBJ2-3; TRBD2 agrees at 10 bases. This CDR3 spans 14 amino acids. CDR1 and CDR2 from the germline V gene are SQVTM and ANQGSEA. The junction had 5 bases not matched to a gene; V was cut back by 8 bases and J by 0 bases. CDR3 region: CSKGTSVSTDTQYF. The CDR3 coding sequence is TGCAGCAAGGGGACTAGCGTGAGCACAGATACGCAGTATTTT.

The chain joins TRBV6-5 to TRBJ1-2, with 9 bases fitting TRBD1. V lost 6 bases and J lost 5; bases outside the gene matches: 4. CDR3 length equals 13 residues. The germline V gene has CDR1 MNHEY and CDR2 SVGAGI. Here the CDR3 reads CASRRQGEYGYTF. CDR3 DNA sequence: TGTGCCAGCAGGAGACAGGGGGAGTATGGCTACACCTTC.

The gene calls are TRBV2 and TRBJ1-2; TRBD1 might be the D (6 bases). This CDR3 has 15 amino acids. Germline V gene lookup returns CDR1 SNHLY and CDR2 FYNNEI. The ends were cut back, 8 bases at V and 7 bases at J, with 23 bases in the middle. The CDR3 protein is CASRNGGGEGVGYTF. The DNA of the CDR3 is TGTGCCAGCCGAAACGGGGGGGGCGAAGGAGTTGGCTACACCTTC.

This clone was detected only once. The rearrangement uses TRBV5-1 and TRBJ1-1, with TRBD1 matching 10 bases. The J segment lost 3 bases and the V segment lost 4 bases, leaving 3 bases of the junction unmatched. The CDR3 consists of 14 residues. Looked up from germline, CDR1 is SGHRS and CDR2 is YFSETQ. CDR3 sequence (DNA): TGCGCCAGCAGCCCCGGGACAGGGGACACTGAAGCTTTCTTT. This codes for CASSPGTGDTEAFF.

This clone was counted a single time. The V and J genes are TRBV19 and TRBJ1-1; perhaps TRBD1 as D (5 bases). Between the trimmed V and J ends, which lost 3 bases and 6 bases, there was a span of 11 bases. CDR1 LNHDA and CDR2 SQIVND come from the germline V gene (reference sequence). The CDR3 is 13 residues long. The CDR3 coding sequence is TGTGCCAGTAGTATGACAGTCCCATCTGAAGCTTTCTTT. It translates to CASSMTVPSEAFF.

Here the CDR3 DNA reads TGTGCCTGGAGCCACGGGGGGGGCACTGAAGCTTTCTTT. Translating it yields CAWSHGGGTEAFF. This chain connects TRBV30 to TRBJ1-1, with D maybe TRBD1 (5 bases). CDR3 length equals 13 residues. Trimming pared 3 bases from V and 4 bases from J, leaving 12 bases between. The germline CDR1 and CDR2 sequences are GTSNPN and SVGIG (reference sequence).

The rearrangement joins TRBV6-5 to TRBJ1-5, with a possible D match to TRBD1 (5 bases). This CDR3 has 14 residues. Germline V gene data show CDR1 as MNHEY and CDR2 as SVGAGI. Trimming stripped 0 bases from V and 4 bases from J, with 7 bases between. DNA for the CDR3: TGTGCCAGCAGTTACTCGTCAGGGAATCAGCCCCAGCATTTT. It specifies CASSYSSGNQPQHF.

The CDR3 loop reads CASSISGQMNTEAFF. Here the CDR3 DNA reads TGTGCCAGCAGTATATCGGGACAAATGAACACTGAAGCTTTCTTT. The rearrangement uses TRBV2 and TRBJ1-1; D may be TRBD1 (6 bases). The germline V gene has CDR1 SNHLY and CDR2 FYNNEI. V dropped 5 bases and J dropped 0 bases, with 13 bases sitting between them. The CDR3 is made up of 15 amino acids.